This TCR beta chain was retrieved from a study of cytomegalovirus exposure and HLA in healthy donors. Study overall: The use of the same platform for the 100 to 150 validation repertoires and the approximately 690 first-cohort repertoires was reported by a later analysis.

Notes on this clone: Its target is not known.

The protocol was immunoSEQ multiplex PCR, while the TCRdb copy is restricted to in-frame clones and leaves out a portion. This sample yields about 220,000 clones, of which about 90% are seen a single time; about 1% belongs to the top ten. Trimming shortened V by 9 bases and J by 8 bases, and 17 bases separated the two germline ends. From germline, CDR1 is MNHEY and CDR2 SMNVEV (reference sequence). This CDR3 comprises 14 residues. Study results and caveats: As confirmed in vitro, a few CMV-associated chains were specific for CMV antigens.

Sequencing was performed on PBMCs. V gene TRBV27 combines with J gene TRBJ1-6; D perhaps matches TRBD1 (6 bases). The receptor comes from a woman aged 18-29 years in good health and CMV-seronegative. DNA for the CDR3: TGTGCCAGGGAAGGGGGGGTCCAGGATTCACCCCTCCACTTT. Protein sequence: CAREGGVQDSPLHF.